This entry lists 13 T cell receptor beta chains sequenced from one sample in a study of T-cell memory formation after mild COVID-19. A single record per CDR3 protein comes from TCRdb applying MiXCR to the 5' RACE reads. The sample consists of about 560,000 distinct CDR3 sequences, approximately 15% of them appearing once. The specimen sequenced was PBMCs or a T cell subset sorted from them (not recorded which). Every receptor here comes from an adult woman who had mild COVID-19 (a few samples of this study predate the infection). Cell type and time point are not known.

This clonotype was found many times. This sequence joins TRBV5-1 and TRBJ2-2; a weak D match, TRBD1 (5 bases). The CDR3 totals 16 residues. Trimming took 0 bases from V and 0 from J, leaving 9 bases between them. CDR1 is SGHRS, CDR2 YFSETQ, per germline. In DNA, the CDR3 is TGCGCCAGCAGCTTGGCTGGGGCTACGAACACCGGGGAGCTGTTTTTT. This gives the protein CASSLAGATNTGELFF.

The CDR3 is CASSPPEVNSGYTF. CDR3 nucleotides: TGTGCCAGCTCACCACCCGAGGTCAATTCCGGCTACACCTTC. The chain recombines TRBV18 with TRBJ1-2; D unclear. Germline V gene sequence: CDR1 KGHSH, CDR2 LQKENI. This CDR3 has 14 amino acids. The ends were cut back, 0 bases at V and 8 bases at J, with 13 bases in the middle.

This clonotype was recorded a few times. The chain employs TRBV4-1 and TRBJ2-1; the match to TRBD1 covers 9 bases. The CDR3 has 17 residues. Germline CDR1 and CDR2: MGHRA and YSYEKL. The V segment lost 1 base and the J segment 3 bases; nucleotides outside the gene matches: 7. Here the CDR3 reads CASSQVGQGLDYNEQFF. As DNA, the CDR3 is TGCGCCAGCAGCCAAGTAGGACAGGGGTTGGACTACAATGAGCAGTTCTTC.

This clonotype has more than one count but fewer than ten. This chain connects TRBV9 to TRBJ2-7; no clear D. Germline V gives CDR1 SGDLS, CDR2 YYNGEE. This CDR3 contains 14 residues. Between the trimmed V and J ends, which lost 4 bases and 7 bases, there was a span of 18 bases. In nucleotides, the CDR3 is TGTGCCAGCAGCCTAGGGCCTGATGAAAGGGAGCAGTACTTC. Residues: CASSLGPDEREQYF. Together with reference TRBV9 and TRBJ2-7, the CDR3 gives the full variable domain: DSGVTQTPKHLITATGQRVTLRCSPRSGDLSVYWYQQSLDQGLQFLIQYYNGEERAKGNILERFSAQQFPDLHSELNLSSLELGDSALYFCASSLGPDEREQYFGPGTRLTVT.

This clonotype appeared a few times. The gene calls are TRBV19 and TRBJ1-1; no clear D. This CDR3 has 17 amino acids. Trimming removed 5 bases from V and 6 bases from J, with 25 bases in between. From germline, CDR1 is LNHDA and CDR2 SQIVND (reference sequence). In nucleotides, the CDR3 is TGTGCCAGTAGTGACTGGCGCGTCAGAGGGTCGGTCTCTGAAGCTTTCTTT. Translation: CASSDWRVRGSVSEAFF.

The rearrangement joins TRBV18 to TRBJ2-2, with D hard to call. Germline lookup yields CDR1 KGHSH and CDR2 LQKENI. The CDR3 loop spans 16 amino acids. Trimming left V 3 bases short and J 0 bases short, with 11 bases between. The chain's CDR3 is CASSPFGSANTGELFF. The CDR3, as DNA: TGTGCCAGCTCACCGTTCGGTTCGGCGAACACCGGGGAGCTGTTTTTT.

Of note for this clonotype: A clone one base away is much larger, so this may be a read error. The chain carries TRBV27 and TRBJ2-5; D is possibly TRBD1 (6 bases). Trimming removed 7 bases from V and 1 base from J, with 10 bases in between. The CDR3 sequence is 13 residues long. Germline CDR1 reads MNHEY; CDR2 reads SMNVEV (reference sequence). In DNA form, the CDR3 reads TGTGCCAGCATGGGACACCTCCAAGAGACCCAGTACTTC. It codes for CASMGHLQETQYF.

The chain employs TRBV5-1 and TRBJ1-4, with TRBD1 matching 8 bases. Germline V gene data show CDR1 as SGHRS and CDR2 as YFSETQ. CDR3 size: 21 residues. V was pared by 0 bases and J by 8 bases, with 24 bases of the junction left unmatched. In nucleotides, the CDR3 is TGCGCCAGCAGCTTGGCATTCGTCGGACAGGGTTTCCTCGCTCCCGGGGAAAAACTGTTTTTT. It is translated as CASSLAFVGQGFLAPGEKLFF.

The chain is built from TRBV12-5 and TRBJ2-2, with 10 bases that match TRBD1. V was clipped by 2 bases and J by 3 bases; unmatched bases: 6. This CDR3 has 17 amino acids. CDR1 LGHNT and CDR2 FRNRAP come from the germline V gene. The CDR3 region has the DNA TGTGCTAGTGGTTTGACCCCCGGGACAGGGGACACCGGGGAGCTGTTTTTT. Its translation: CASGLTPGTGDTGELFF.

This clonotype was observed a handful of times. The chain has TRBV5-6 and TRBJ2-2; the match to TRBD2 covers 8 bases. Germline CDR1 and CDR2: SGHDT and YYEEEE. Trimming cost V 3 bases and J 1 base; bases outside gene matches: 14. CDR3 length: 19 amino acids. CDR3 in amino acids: CASSSGGAGAIGNTGELFF. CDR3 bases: TGTGCCAGCAGCTCCGGGGGAGCGGGAGCGATCGGGAACACCGGGGAGCTGTTTTTT.

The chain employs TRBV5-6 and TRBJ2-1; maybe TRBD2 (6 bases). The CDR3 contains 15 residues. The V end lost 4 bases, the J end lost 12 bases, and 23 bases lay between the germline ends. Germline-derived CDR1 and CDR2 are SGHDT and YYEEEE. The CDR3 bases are TGTGCCAGCAGCGGAACAAGCGGGCCCCTCGGTGGGCAGTTCTTC. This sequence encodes CASSGTSGPLGGQFF.

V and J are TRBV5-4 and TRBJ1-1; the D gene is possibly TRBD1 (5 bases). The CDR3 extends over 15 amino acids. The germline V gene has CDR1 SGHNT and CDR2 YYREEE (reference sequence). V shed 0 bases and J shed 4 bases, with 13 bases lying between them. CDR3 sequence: CASSLAGGEGTEAFF. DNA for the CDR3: TGTGCCAGCAGCTTGGCCGGAGGGGAGGGCACTGAAGCTTTCTTT.

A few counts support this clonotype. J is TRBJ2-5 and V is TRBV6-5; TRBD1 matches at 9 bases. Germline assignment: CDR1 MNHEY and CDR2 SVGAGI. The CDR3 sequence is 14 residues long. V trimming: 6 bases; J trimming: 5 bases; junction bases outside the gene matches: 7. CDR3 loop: CASRWGQGVETQYF. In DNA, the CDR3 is TGTGCCAGCAGATGGGGACAGGGAGTGGAGACCCAGTACTTC.